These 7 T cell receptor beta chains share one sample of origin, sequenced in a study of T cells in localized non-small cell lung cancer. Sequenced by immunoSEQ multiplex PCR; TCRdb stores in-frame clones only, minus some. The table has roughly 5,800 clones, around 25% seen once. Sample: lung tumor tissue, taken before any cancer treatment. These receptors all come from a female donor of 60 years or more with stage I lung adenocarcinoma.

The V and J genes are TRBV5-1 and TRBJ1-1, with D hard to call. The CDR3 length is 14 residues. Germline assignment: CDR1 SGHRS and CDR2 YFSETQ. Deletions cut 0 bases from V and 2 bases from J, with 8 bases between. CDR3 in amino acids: CASSLEQTNTEAFF. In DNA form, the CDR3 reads TGCGCCAGCAGCTTGGAACAGACTAACACTGAAGCTTTCTTT.

In DNA, the CDR3 is TGTGCCATCAGTGAGTCTGAGGCGGGAGATAACACCGGGGAGCTGTTTTTT. It is translated as CAISESEAGDNTGELFF. The chain employs TRBV10-3 and TRBJ2-2, with 7 bases fitting TRBD2. The CDR3 length is 17 residues. V lost 0 bases, J lost 2 bases, and 6 bases stayed unmatched. Germline V CDR1 and CDR2: ENHRY, SYGVKD.

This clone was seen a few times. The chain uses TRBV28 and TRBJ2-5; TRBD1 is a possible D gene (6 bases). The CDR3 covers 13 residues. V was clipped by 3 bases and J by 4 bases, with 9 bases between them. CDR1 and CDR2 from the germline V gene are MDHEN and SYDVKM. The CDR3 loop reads CASSLSGVETQYF. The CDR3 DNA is TGTGCCAGCAGTTTGTCAGGGGTAGAGACCCAGTACTTC. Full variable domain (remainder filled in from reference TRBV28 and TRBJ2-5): DVKVTQSSRYLVKRTGEKVFLECVQDMDHENMFWYRQDPGLGLRLIYFSYDVKMKEKGDIPEGYSVSREKKERFSLILESASTNQTSMYLCASSLSGVETQYFGPGTRLLVL.

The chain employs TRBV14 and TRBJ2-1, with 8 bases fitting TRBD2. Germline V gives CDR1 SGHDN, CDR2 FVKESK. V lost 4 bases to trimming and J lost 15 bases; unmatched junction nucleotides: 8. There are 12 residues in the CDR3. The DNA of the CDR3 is TGTGCCAGCAGCCCCGGGGGGGGCGGCGGGTTCTTC. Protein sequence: CASSPGGGGGFF.

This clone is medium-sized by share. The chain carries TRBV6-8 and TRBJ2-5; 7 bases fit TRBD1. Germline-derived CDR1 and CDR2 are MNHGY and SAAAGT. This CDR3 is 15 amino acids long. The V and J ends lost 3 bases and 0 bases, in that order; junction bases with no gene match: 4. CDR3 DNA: TGTGCCAGCAGTTATTTCGGGACAGACCAAGAGACCCAGTACTTC. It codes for CASSYFGTDQETQYF.

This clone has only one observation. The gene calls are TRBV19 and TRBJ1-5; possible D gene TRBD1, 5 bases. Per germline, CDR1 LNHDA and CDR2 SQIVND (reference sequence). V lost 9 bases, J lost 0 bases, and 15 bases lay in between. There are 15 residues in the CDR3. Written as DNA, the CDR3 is TGTGCCAGCTCGCGGGGCCCATATAGCAATCAGCCCCAGCATTTT. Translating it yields CASSRGPYSNQPQHF.

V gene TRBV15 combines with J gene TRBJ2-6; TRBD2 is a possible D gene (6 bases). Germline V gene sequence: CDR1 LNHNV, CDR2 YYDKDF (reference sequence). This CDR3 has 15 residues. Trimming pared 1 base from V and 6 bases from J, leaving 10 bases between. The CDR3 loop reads CATSRVGGVANVLTF. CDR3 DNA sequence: TGTGCCACCAGCAGAGTCGGGGGTGTGGCCAACGTCCTGACTTTC. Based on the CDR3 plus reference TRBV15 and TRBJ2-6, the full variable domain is DAMVIQNPRYQVTQFGKPVTLSCSQTLNHNVMYWYQQKSSQAPKLLFHYYDKDFNNEADTPDNFQSRRPNTSFCFLDIRSPGLGDTAMYLCATSRVGGVANVLTFGAGSRLTVL.